This T cell receptor (beta chain) was recovered during a study of CD8+CD57+ T cells in acquired aplastic anemia. Background on the study: Sorted cells (CD4+ and CD8+) yielded DNA amounts that averaged approximately 3.2 ug. Average CD4+ read depth in healthy donors was 9.5 million to 13 million reads.

Genomic DNA provided the template from which TCR beta VDJ and CDR3 profiles were obtained. TCRdb called the reads again in MiXCR, with one record for every CDR3 protein. This table has around 400,000 distinct CDR3 sequences, roughly 68% appearing once. Study-level results: The study found no significant CD8+ Simpson's diversity difference between patients and controls. Overlapping CD8+ CDR3 repertoires of patients and controls contained approximately 29 shared sequences.

As for this clonotype: Its antigen is not identified.

The V gene's germline CDR1 is LNHDA and CDR2 SQIVND (reference sequence). There are 15 residues in the CDR3. This TCR came from a human donor in good health, serving as a control. The source material was sorted CD4+, CD8+, or CD8+CD57+ T cells (not recorded which) from PBMCs. The genes are TRBV19 and TRBJ2-5; the match to TRBD2 covers 7 bases. The assigned J gene may be wrong: the sequence end matches TRBJ2-7 better. The CDR3 DNA reads TGTGCCAGTAGTATCTTCTCCGGGACTATCTCCGAGCAGTACTTC. Protein: CASSIFSGTISEQYF.